The rows below give T cell receptor beta chains drawn from one sample of a study of T cell responses to AZD1222 COVID-19 vaccine. The data were produced by immunoSEQ multiplex PCR, yet TCRdb's version contains in-frame clones alone and is incomplete. The sample contains some 98,000 clones, approximately 91% of which appear only once. The source material was peripheral blood, sampled on day 0 of AZD1222 vaccination. Every receptor here comes from an adult in good health. The CDR3 runs from the conserved cysteine through the conserved F or W. The order of the fields is V gene, J gene, clone size, D gene, CDR3 DNA, CDR3 protein. A D gene is named only where the DNA matches it firmly. Clone size is shown for a subset of rows, as once, few, many or a class of expanded clone.

TRBV30	TRBJ1-1	.	.	TGTGCCTGGACCAAGTCCAGGGGCACTGAAGCTTTCTTT	CAWTKSRGTEAFF
TRBV27	TRBJ2-3	.	.	TGTGCCAGCAGTCCTTTTCTCACAGATACGCAGTATTTT	CASSPFLTDTQYF
TRBV2	TRBJ1-5	.	TRBD1	TGTGCCAGCAGAGACAGGGGAGGCAATCAGCCCCAGCATTTT	CASRDRGGNQPQHF
TRBV6-2/TRBV6-3	TRBJ1-1	.	.	TGTGCCAGCAGTTTCTCGAACAGGGATACTGAAGCTTTCTTT	CASSFSNRDTEAFF
TRBV7-9	TRBJ2-3	.	.	TGTGCCAGCAGCTCAGTAGGGGGTAGCACAGATACGCAGTATTTT	CASSSVGGSTDTQYF
TRBV30	TRBJ2-7	.	.	TGTGCCTGGAGTAAGACCGGGGTCCACGAGCAGTACTTC	CAWSKTGVHEQYF
TRBV6-5	TRBJ2-2	.	.	TGTGCCAGCAGACTTGTTTCGAACACCGGGGAGCTGTTTTTT	CASRLVSNTGELFF
TRBV29-1	TRBJ2-2	.	.	TGCAGCGTGGACAAGGGACAGAACACCGGGGAGCTGTTTTTT	CSVDKGQNTGELFF
TRBV10-3	TRBJ2-7	.	TRBD2	TGTGCCATCACCCCAGGGACTAGCGGGGGGGCTACCTACGAGCAGTACTTC	CAITPGTSGGATYEQYF
TRBV10-2	TRBJ1-1	once	.	TGCGCCAGCAGTTCGACAGGATTGAACACTGAAGCTTTCTTT	CASSSTGLNTEAFF
TRBV9	TRBJ1-5	.	TRBD1	TGTGCCAGCAGCGTTGGGACAGATCTAAATCAGCCCCAGCATTTT	CASSVGTDLNQPQHF
TRBV6-5	TRBJ1-1	once	TRBD1	TGTGCCAGCAGTTCCGACAGGGGGCCGGGGAACACTGAAGCTTTCTTT	CASSSDRGPGNTEAFF
TRBV9	TRBJ1-2	once	.	TGTGCCAGCAGCGAGGGCCTTTCCCCAAACTATGGCTACACCTTC	CASSEGLSPNYGYTF
TRBV9	TRBJ1-1	.	.	TGTGCCAGCAGCGGACCGGGCAACACTGAAGCTTTCTTT	CASSGPGNTEAFF
TRBV7-8	TRBJ2-7	.	.	TGTGCCAGCAGCTTTTCAGGGAGCTACGAGCAGTACTTC	CASSFSGSYEQYF
TRBV19	TRBJ1-1	few	.	TGTGCCAGTAGTATTTTCTCCGGGGTTTTAACTGAAGCTTTCTTT	CASSIFSGVLTEAFF
TRBV12-3/TRBV12-4	TRBJ2-7	.	.	TGTGCCAGCAGTTTAAGACTATCCTACGAGCAGTACTTC	CASSLRLSYEQYF
TRBV29-1	TRBJ2-4	.	.	TGCAGCGGGCGGATCGGAAACATTCAGTACTTC	CSGRIGNIQYF
TRBV11-2	TRBJ2-4	.	.	TGTGCCAGCAGCCCAGCAGGTAGAAACATTCAGTACTTC	CASSPAGRNIQYF
TRBV4-2	TRBJ2-1	once	TRBD2	TGTGCCAGCAGCCAAGATGTGATAGCGGGGGCCTCGCAGTTCTTC	CASSQDVIAGASQFF
TRBV21-1	TRBJ2-5	.	.	TGTGCCAGCAGCAAATTCCATGCAAGCGGCCCCCAAGAGACCCAGTACTTC	CASSKFHASGPQETQYF
TRBV6-2/TRBV6-3	TRBJ1-2	.	.	TGTGCCAGCAGTTACTCGAAGATTAGAGGGACAACAGACCGCTACACCTTC	CASSYSKIRGTTDRYTF
TRBV9	TRBJ2-3	.	.	TGTGCCAGCAGCCTCCTCCCAGATACGCAGTATTTT	CASSLLPDTQYF
TRBV7-7	TRBJ1-1	.	TRBD1	TGTGCCAGCAGCTTCCTACAAACAGGGGACACTGAAGCTTTCTTT	CASSFLQTGDTEAFF
TRBV5-1	TRBJ1-1	.	.	TGCGCCAGCAGCCCCGACACAGTGAACACTGAAGCTTTCTTT	CASSPDTVNTEAFF
TRBV5-6	TRBJ1-2	.	.	TGTGCCAGCAGCTCAACAGGGTCCTATGGCTACACCTTC	CASSSTGSYGYTF
TRBV10-1	TRBJ2-2	.	.	TGCGCCAGCAGCCCCCGACTAGACTTGAGCGGGGAGCTGTTTTTT	CASSPRLDLSGELFF
TRBV7-3	TRBJ2-3	.	.	TGTGCCAGCAGCCGAGTAGCGGTAGCTAGCACAGATACGCAGTATTTT	CASSRVAVASTDTQYF
TRBV16	TRBJ1-2	.	.	TGTGCCAGCAGCCCTGTGCCGAGAAACTATGGCTACACCTTC	CASSPVPRNYGYTF
TRBV6-5	TRBJ1-1	.	.	TGTGCCAGCAGCCCCATAAGGGGCACTGAAGCTTTCTTT	CASSPIRGTEAFF
TRBV29-1	TRBJ2-1	.	TRBD2	TGCAGCGTTGAAGGAGGCAGCGGGAGCTCCTACAATGAGCAGTTCTTC	CSVEGGSGSSYNEQFF
TRBV7-9	TRBJ1-1	.	.	TGTGCCAGCAGCTTAAGTGGGGGACTGGGGAACACTGAAGCTTTCTTT	CASSLSGGLGNTEAFF
TRBV7-9	TRBJ1-1	.	.	TGTGCCAGCAGCTTAGTTCCGAACACTGAAGCTTTCTTT	CASSLVPNTEAFF
TRBV9	TRBJ2-7	.	TRBD2	TGTGCCAGCAGCCCCCGCGGCGGGGGAGTCCACGAGCAGTACTTC	CASSPRGGGVHEQYF
TRBV19	TRBJ1-6	.	.	TGTGCCAGTAGTCAAAGACAGTATAATTCACCCCTCCACTTT	CASSQRQYNSPLHF
TRBV12-3/TRBV12-4	TRBJ1-1	.	.	TGTGCCAGCGCAACTCGGGGGGCGACTGAAGCTTTCTTT	CASATRGATEAFF
TRBV5-1	TRBJ2-3	.	.	TGCGCCAGCAGCTTGACGGGGCCGCAGTATTTT	CASSLTGPQYF
TRBV2	TRBJ2-1	.	.	TGTGCCAGCTCAAAAGGGGGACGGAGCTCCTACAATGAGCAGTTCTTC	CASSKGGRSSYNEQFF
TRBV6-2/TRBV6-3	TRBJ1-2	.	TRBD1	TGTGCCAGCAGTTTTACGCTTGACAGGGGTAATGGCTACACCTTC	CASSFTLDRGNGYTF
TRBV19	TRBJ1-4	.	.	TGTGCCAGTAGTATTCAGTTACAAGGAAAACTGTTTTTT	CASSIQLQGKLFF
TRBV2	TRBJ2-2	.	.	TGTGCCAGCACCATGGTTGGGGGGACCGGGGAGCTGTTTTTT	CASTMVGGTGELFF
TRBV6-5	TRBJ1-1	.	.	TGTGCCAGCAGCGGGGATTGGCAGCAGAACACTGAAGCTTTCTTT	CASSGDWQQNTEAFF
TRBV18	TRBJ2-2	.	.	TGTGCCAGCTCACCACGGCGGGATGTAACCGGGGAGCTGTTTTTT	CASSPRRDVTGELFF
TRBV9	TRBJ2-7	once	.	TGTGCCAGCAGCCCGAGGGGCGGGTCCTACGAGCAGTACTTC	CASSPRGGSYEQYF
TRBV19	TRBJ1-2	.	.	TGTGCCAGTAGTATTCAGGGTAGCTATGGCTACACCTTC	CASSIQGSYGYTF
TRBV20-1	TRBJ2-1	.	TRBD1	TGCAGTGCTAGTTACCGGGACAGGGGGTTGAATGAGCAGTTCTTC	CSASYRDRGLNEQFF
TRBV5-1	TRBJ2-3	.	.	TGCGCCAGCAGCTTGGTTGGTTCGTCCACAGATACGCAGTATTTT	CASSLVGSSTDTQYF
TRBV6-1	TRBJ2-7	.	.	TGTGCCAGCAGTGACAGGGTTTTTTCCTACGAGCAGTACTTC	CASSDRVFSYEQYF
TRBV7-9	TRBJ1-4	.	.	TGTGCCAGCAGCTTAGGGACAGAGAATGAAAAACTGTTTTTT	CASSLGTENEKLFF
TRBV30	TRBJ1-3	.	.	TGTGCCTGGTCTAGCTCTGGAAACACCATATATTTT	CAWSSSGNTIYF
TRBV19	TRBJ1-6	few	.	TGTGCCAGTAGTATAGAAGGCCCCTCCAGCTCCTATAATTCACCCCTCCACTTT	CASSIEGPSSSYNSPLHF
TRBV27	TRBJ1-4	.	TRBD1	TGTGCCAGCAGTTGGGGACAGGTCAATGAAAAACTGTTTTTT	CASSWGQVNEKLFF
TRBV11-2	TRBJ2-1	.	.	TGTGCCAGCAGCTTTGACGGGGGCCTTTACAATGAGCAGTTCTTC	CASSFDGGLYNEQFF
TRBV18	TRBJ2-3	few	.	TGTGCCAGCTCACCAGCACAGCCTGCTAGCACAGATACGCAGTATTTT	CASSPAQPASTDTQYF